Below are 5 T cell receptor beta chains sequenced from a single sample in a study of radiotherapy plus CTLA-4 blockade in lung cancer (dated by TCRdb to between 2018 and 2020). Library prep was done by the immunoSEQ multiplex PCR assay. TCRdb mirrors the immuneACCESS table, restricted to in-frame sequences. Some clones are absent from its copies; in checked studies, under half trace to an unresolved V gene, and the reason for the others is unknown. The sample table holds about 110,000 clones, of which more than 65% were seen once. The ten largest clones capture 3% to 4% of the sample. The source was peripheral blood, collected from a patient treated with radiotherapy plus ipilimumab. These receptors were taken from a human donor with non-small cell lung cancer that progressed on radiotherapy plus ipilimumab. Some clones in this sample may be carry-over from other donors' samples.

The rearrangement links TRBV6-6 to TRBJ2-3; 7 nucleotides align to TRBD1. The CDR3 length is 16 residues. After removal of 6 bases from V and 0 bases from J, the junction contained 9 bases not matched to a gene. Germline-derived CDR1 and CDR2 are MNHNY and SVGAGI (reference sequence). The chain's CDR3 is CASSRQGYQSTDTQYF. The DNA of the CDR3 is TGTGCCAGCAGCAGACAGGGCTATCAAAGCACAGATACGCAGTATTTT.

J is TRBJ1-3 and V is TRBV25-1, with 8 positions matching TRBD1. The CDR3 spans 17 residues. The germline CDR1 and CDR2 sequences are MGHDK and SYGVNS. J was trimmed by 0 bases and V by 2 bases; bases with no gene match: 6. This CDR3 reads CASSELSGQGSGNTIYF. DNA for the CDR3: TGTGCCAGCAGTGAACTCTCTGGACAGGGCTCTGGAAACACCATATATTTT. Full variable domain (outside the CDR3, taken from reference TRBV25-1 and TRBJ1-3): EADIYQTPRYLVIGTGKKITLECSQTMGHDKMYWYQQDPGMELHLIHYSYGVNSTEKGDLSSESTVSRIRTEHFPLTLESARPSHTSQYLCASSELSGQGSGNTIYFGEGSWLTVV.

The gene calls are TRBV19 and TRBJ1-1, with D hard to call. Germline CDR1 and CDR2: LNHDA and SQIVND (reference sequence). The CDR3 totals 13 residues. Trimming took off 1 base at V and 3 bases at J, with 6 bases between the two ends. For the CDR3, the DNA is TGTGCCAGTAGTATAGTTATATACACTGAAGCTTTCTTT. Translated, it gives CASSIVIYTEAFF. Full variable domain (missing parts from reference TRBV19 and TRBJ1-1): DGGITQSPKYLFRKEGQNVTLSCEQNLNHDAMYWYRQDPGQGLRLIYYSQIVNDFQKGDIAEGYSVSREKKESFPLTVTSAQKNPTAFYLCASSIVIYTEAFFGQGTRLTVV.

The chain links TRBV5-5 to TRBJ1-5; 7 bases agree with TRBD1. CDR3 length equals 14 residues. From germline, CDR1 is SGHKS and CDR2 YYEKEE (reference sequence). Trimming removed 1 base from V and 5 bases from J; junction bases left unmatched: 3. The CDR3 is CASSLITGDQPQHF. CDR3 DNA: TGTGCCAGCAGCTTGATAACAGGGGATCAGCCCCAGCATTTT.

This clone was counted a single time. The chain carries TRBV7-3 and TRBJ2-1; possibly TRBD1 or TRBD2 for D (6 bases each). The V gene lost 0 bases and the J gene lost 3 bases, with 15 bases spanning the gap. The germline V gene has CDR1 SGHTA and CDR2 FQGTGA. The CDR3 sequence is 17 residues long. The CDR3: CASSLTGGRSVYNEQFF. CDR3 in DNA: TGTGCCAGCAGCTTAACGGGGGGCAGATCAGTCTACAATGAGCAGTTCTTC. Supplemented by reference TRBV7-3 and TRBJ2-1, the full variable domain reads GAGVSQTPSNKVTEKGKYVELRCDPISGHTALYWYRQSLGQGPEFLIYFQGTGAADDSGLPNDRFFAVRPEGSVSTLKIQRTERGDSAVYLCASSLTGGRSVYNEQFFGPGTRLTVL.